The source of this T cell receptor beta chain is a study of CD8 T cells in Susac syndrome. RNA amounts of about 0.5 to 1 ug underwent reverse transcription with random hexamers. Each CDR3 protein is one row after TCRdb ran MiXCR on the immunoSEQ multiplex PCR reads. The sample yields about 200,000 distinct CDR3 sequences, roughly 95% seen once. The V segment lost 4 bases and the J segment 4 bases; nucleotides outside the gene matches: 12. CDR1 and CDR2 (germline): MDHEN, SYDVKM. The CDR3 runs to 17 residues. This sequence was found in a human donor in good health. The specimen sequenced was CD4+ T cells from PBMCs. The rearrangement uses TRBV28 and TRBJ2-3; 9 bases match TRBD2. The CDR3 coding sequence is TGTGCCAGCAGTTCCCCCTCGGAGCGGGAGGATGCAGATACGCAGTATTTT. Translation gives CASSSPSEREDADTQYF.